Reported below is one T cell receptor (beta chain). This sample was included in a study of T-cell reconstitution after alpha-beta-depleted transplantation in children. V dropped 3 bases and J dropped 6 bases, with 17 bases sitting between them. The CDR3 runs to 16 residues. CDR1 and CDR2 (germline): MNHEY, SMNVEV (reference sequence). Unique molecular identifiers were incorporated into the prepared TCRbeta library. In TCRdb, the PCR reads were re-called with MiXCR into one record per CDR3 protein. In the table there are about 400,000 distinct CDR3 sequences, roughly 22% of which are singletons. The input for sequencing was PBMCs from the stem cell graft donor, taken from the stem cell graft. The receptor was derived from a human donor who donated a stem cell graft to a child with acute myeloid leukemia. The gene calls are TRBV27 and TRBJ2-2; TRBD1 is a possible D gene (7 bases). The CDR3 loop is CASSFLLEGAAGELFF. CDR3 bases: TGTGCCAGCAGTTTCCTGTTGGAGGGGGCAGCCGGGGAGCTGTTTTTT.